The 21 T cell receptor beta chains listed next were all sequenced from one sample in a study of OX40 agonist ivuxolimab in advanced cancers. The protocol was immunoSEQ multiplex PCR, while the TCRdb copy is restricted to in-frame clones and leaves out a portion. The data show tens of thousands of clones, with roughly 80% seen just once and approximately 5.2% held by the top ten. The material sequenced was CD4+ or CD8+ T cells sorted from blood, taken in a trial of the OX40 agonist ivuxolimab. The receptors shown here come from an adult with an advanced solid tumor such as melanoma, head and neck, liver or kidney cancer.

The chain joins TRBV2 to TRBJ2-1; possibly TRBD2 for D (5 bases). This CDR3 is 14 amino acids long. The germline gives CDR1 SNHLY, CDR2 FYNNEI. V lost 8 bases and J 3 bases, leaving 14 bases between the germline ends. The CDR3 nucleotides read TGTGCCAGCCCCCCAAGCGGAAACTACAATGAGCAGTTCTTC. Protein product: CASPPSGNYNEQFF.

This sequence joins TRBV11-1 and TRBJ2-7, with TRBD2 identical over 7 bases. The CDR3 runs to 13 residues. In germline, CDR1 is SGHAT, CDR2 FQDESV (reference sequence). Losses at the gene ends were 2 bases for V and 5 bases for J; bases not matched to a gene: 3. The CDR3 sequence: CASSLHRGDEQYF. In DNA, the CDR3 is TGTGCCAGCAGCTTACATCGGGGGGACGAGCAGTACTTC.

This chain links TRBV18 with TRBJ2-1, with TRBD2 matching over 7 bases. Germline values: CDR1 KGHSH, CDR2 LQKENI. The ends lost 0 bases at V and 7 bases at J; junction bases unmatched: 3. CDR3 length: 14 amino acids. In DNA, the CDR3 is TGTGCCAGCTCACCACCGCCTAGCGGTAATGAGCAGTTCTTC. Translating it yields CASSPPPSGNEQFF.

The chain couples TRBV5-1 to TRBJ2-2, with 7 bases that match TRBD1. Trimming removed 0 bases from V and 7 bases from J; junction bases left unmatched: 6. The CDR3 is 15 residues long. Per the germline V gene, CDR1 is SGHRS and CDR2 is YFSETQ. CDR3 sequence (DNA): TGCGCCAGCAGCTTGGCGGGACAGATTGTCGGGGAGCTGTTTTTT. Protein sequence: CASSLAGQIVGELFF.

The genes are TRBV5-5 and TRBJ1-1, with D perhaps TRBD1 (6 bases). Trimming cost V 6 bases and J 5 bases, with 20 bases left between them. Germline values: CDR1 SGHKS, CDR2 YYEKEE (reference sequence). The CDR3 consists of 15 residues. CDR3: CASKRGGQGGTEAFF. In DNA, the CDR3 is TGTGCCAGCAAAAGGGGGGGCCAAGGAGGGACTGAAGCTTTCTTT.

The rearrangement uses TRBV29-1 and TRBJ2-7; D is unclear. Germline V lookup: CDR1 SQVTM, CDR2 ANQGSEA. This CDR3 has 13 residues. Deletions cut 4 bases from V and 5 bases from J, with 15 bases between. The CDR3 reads CSVARQDLDEQYF. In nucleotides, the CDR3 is TGCAGCGTTGCCCGACAAGACCTCGACGAGCAGTACTTC.

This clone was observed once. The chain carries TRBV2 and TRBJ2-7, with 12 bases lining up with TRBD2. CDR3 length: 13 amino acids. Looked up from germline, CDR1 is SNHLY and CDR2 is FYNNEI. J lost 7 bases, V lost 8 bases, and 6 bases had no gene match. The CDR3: CASGLAGLGEQYF. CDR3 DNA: TGTGCCAGCGGACTAGCGGGGCTGGGGGAGCAGTACTTC.

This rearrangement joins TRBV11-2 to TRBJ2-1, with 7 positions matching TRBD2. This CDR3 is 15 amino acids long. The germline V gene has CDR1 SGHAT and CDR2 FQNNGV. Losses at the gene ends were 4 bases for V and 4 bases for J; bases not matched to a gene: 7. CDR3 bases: TGTGCCAGCAGCTACACGAGCGGGACTTACAATGAGCAGTTCTTC. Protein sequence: CASSYTSGTYNEQFF.

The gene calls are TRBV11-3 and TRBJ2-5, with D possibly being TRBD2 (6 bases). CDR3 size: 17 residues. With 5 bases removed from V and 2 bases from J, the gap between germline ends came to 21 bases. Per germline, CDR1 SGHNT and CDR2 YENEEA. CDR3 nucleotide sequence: TGTGCCAGCAGCACTTGGGGACGGGGGTCTAAGCAAGAGACCCAGTACTTC. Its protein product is CASSTWGRGSKQETQYF.

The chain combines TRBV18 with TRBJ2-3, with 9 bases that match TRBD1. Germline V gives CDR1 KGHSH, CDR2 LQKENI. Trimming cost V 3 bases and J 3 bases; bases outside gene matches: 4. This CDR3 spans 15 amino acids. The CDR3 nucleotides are TGTGCCAGCTCACCTCCGGGACAGGGAACAGATACGCAGTATTTT. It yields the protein CASSPPGQGTDTQYF.

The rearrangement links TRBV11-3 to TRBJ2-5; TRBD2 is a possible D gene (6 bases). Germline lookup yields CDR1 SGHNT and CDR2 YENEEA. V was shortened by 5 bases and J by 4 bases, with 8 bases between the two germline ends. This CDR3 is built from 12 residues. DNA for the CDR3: TGTGCCAGCAGCGGGGGAGGAGAGACCCAGTACTTC. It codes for CASSGGGETQYF.

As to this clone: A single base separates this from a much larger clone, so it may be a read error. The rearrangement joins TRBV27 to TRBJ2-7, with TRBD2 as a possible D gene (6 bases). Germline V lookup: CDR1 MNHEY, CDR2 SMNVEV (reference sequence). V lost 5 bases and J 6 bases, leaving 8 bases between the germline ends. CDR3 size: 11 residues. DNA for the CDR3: TGTGCCAGCAGTGGGGGGTCCGAGCAGTACTTC. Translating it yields CASSGGSEQYF.

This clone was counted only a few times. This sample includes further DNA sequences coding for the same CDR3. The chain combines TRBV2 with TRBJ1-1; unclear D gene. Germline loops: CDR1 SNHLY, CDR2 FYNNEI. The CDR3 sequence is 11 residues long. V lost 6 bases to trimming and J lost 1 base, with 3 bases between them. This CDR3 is CASRENTEAFF. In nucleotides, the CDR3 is TGTGCCAGCAGGGAGAACACTGAAGCTTTCTTT.

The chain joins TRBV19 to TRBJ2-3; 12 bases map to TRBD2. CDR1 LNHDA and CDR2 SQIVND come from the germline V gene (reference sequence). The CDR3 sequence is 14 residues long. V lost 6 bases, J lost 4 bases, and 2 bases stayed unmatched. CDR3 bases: TGTGCCAGTAGCCTAGCGGGGGGGGCAGATACGCAGTATTTT. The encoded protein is CASSLAGGADTQYF.

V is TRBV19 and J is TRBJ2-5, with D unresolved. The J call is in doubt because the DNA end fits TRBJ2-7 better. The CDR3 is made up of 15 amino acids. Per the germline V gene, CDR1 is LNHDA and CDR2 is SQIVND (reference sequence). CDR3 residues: CASSMVEGLSYEQYF. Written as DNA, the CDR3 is TGTGCCAGTAGTATGGTCGAAGGGTTATCCTACGAGCAGTACTTC.

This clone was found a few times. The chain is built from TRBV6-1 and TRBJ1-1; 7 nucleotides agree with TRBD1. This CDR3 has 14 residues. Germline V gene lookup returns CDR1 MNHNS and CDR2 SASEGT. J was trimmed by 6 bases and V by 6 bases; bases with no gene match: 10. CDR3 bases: TGTGCCAGCAGCTCCGAAGACAGGGCTCCTGAAGCTTTCTTT. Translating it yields CASSSEDRAPEAFF.

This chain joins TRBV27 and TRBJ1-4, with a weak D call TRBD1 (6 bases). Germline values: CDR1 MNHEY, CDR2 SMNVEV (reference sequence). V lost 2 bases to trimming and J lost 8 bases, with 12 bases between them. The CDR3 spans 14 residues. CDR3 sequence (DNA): TGTGCCAGCAGTTTAGACAGGCGGATAGAAAAACTGTTTTTT. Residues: CASSLDRRIEKLFF.

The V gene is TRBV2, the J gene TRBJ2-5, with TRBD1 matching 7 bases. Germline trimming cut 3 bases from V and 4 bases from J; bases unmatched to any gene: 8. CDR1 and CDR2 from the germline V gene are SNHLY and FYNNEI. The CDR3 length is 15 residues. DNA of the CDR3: TGTGCCAGCAGTGAGTCTAGGGGGCTTGGAGAGACCCAGTACTTC. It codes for CASSESRGLGETQYF. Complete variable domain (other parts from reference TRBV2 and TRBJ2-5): EPEVTQTPSHQVTQMGQEVILRCVPISNHLYFYWYRQILGQKVEFLVSFYNNEISEKSEIFDDQFSVERPDGSNFTLKIRSTKLEDSAMYFCASSESRGLGETQYFGPGTRLLVL.

The CDR3 DNA reads as TGTGCCAGCAGTGCGGGACAGGGTACGCGGAATCAGCCCCAGCATTTT. Protein: CASSAGQGTRNQPQHF. V and J are TRBV2 and TRBJ1-5; TRBD1 agrees at 9 bases. This CDR3 is built from 16 residues. The junction had 8 bases not matched to a gene; V was cut back by 4 bases and J by 4 bases. Germline V gene lookup returns CDR1 SNHLY and CDR2 FYNNEI.

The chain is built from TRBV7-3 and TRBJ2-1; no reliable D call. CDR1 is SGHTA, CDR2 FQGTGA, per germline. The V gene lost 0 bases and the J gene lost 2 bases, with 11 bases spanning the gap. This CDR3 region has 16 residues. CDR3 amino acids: CASSLTATNAYNEQFF. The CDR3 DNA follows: TGTGCCAGCAGCTTAACGGCTACTAACGCCTACAATGAGCAGTTCTTC.

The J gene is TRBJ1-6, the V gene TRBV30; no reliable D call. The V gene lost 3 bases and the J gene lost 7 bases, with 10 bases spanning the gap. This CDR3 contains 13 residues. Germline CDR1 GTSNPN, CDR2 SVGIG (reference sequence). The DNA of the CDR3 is TGTGCCTGGAGGCTGTCTGGCAATTCACCCCTCCACTTT. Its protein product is CAWRLSGNSPLHF.